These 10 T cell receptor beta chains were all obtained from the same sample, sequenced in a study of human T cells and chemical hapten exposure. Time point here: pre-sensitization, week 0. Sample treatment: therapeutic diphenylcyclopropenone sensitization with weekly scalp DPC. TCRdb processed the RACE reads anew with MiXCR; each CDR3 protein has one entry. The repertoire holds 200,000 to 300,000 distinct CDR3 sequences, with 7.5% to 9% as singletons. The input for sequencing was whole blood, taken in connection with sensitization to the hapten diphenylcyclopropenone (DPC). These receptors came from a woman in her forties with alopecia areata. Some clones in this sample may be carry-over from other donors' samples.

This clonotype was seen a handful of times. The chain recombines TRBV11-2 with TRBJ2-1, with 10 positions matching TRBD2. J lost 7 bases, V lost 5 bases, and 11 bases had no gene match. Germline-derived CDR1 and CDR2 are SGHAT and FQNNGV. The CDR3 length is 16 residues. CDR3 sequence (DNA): TGTGCCAGCAGCCCGGTGACCCTAGCGGGAGTTAATGAGCAGTTCTTC. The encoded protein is CASSPVTLAGVNEQFF. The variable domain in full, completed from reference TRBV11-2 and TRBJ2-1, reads EAGVAQSPRYKIIEKRQSVAFWCNPISGHATLYWYQQILGQGPKLLIQFQNNGVVDDSQLPKDRFSAERLKGVDSTLKIQPAKLEDSAVYLCASSPVTLAGVNEQFFGPGTRLTVL.

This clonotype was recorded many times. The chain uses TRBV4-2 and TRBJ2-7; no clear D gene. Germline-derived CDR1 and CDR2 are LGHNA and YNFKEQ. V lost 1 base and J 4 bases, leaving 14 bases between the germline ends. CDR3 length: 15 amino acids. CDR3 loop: CASSQAASRQYEQYF. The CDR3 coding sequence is TGTGCCAGCAGCCAAGCGGCAAGCAGGCAGTACGAGCAGTACTTC.

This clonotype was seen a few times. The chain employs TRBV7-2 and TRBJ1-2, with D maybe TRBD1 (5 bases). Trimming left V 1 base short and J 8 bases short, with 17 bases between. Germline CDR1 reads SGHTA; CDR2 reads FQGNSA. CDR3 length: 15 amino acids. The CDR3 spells CASSLEGGRAEGYTF. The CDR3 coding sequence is TGTGCCAGCAGCTTAGAAGGCGGCAGGGCGGAAGGCTACACCTTC.

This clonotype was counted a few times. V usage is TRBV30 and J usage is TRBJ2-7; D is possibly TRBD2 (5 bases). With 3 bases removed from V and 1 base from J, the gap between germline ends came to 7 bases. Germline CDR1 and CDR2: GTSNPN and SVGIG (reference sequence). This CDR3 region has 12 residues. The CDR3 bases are TGTGCCTGGAGGGGAGATTCCTACGAGCAGTACTTC. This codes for CAWRGDSYEQYF.

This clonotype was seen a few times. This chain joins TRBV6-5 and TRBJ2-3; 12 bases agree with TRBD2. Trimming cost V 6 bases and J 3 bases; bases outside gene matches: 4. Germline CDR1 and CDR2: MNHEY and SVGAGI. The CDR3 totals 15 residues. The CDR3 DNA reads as TGTGCCAGCAGCAGACTAGCGGGAGCAACAGATACGCAGTATTTT. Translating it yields CASSRLAGATDTQYF.

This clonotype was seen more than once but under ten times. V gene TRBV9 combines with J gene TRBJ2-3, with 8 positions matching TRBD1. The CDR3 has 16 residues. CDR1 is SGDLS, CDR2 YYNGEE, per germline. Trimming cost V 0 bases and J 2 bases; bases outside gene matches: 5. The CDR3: CASSVGGTGPTDTQYF. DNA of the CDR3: TGTGCCAGCAGCGTAGGGGGGACAGGACCCACAGATACGCAGTATTTT.

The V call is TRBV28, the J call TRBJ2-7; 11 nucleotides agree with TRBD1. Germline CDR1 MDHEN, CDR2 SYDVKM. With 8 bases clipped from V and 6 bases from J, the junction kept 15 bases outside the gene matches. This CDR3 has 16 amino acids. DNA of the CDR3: TGTGCCAGCGGCGATAGAGTCGGGACAGGGGGTTTCGAGCAGTACTTC. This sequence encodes CASGDRVGTGGFEQYF.

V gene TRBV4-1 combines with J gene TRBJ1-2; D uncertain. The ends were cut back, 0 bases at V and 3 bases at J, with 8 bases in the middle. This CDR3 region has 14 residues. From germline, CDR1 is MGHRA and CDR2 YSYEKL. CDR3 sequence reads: CASSQDVLDYGYTF. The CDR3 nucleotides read TGCGCCAGCAGCCAAGATGTATTGGACTATGGCTACACCTTC.

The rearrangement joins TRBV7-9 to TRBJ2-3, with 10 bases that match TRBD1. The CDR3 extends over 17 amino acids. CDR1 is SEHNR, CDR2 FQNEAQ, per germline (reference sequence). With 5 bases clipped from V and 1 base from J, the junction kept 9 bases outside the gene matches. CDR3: CASSPPRQGAGTDTQYF. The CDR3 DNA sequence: TGTGCCAGCAGCCCGCCTAGACAGGGGGCCGGCACAGATACGCAGTATTTT. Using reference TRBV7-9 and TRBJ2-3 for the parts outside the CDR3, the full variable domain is DTGVSQNPRHKITKRGQNVTFRCDPISEHNRLYWYRQTLGQGPEFLTYFQNEAQLEKSRLLSDRFSAERPKGSFSTLEIQRTEQGDSAMYLCASSPPRQGAGTDTQYFGPGTRLTVL.

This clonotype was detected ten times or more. The CDR3 protein is CASREQGLAGVWTQYF. The CDR3, as DNA: TGTGCCAGCAGAGAGCAGGGACTAGCGGGAGTTTGGACCCAGTACTTC. The J gene is TRBJ2-5, the V gene TRBV6-2 or TRBV6-3; TRBD2 agrees at 14 bases. The CDR3 loop spans 16 amino acids. Germline CDR1 MNHEY, CDR2 SVGEGT. Losses at the gene ends were 6 bases for V and 7 bases for J; bases not matched to a gene: 10.